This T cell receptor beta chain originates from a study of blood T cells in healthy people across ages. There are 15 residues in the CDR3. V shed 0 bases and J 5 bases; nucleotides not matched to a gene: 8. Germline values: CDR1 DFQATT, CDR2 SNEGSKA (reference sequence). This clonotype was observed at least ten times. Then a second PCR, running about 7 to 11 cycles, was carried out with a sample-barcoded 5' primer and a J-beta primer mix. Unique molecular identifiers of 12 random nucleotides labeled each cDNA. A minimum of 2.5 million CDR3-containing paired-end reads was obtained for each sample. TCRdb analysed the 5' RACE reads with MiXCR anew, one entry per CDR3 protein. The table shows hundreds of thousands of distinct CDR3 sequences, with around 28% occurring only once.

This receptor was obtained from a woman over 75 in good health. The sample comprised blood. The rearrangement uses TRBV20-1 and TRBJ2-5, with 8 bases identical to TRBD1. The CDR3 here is CSARDKQGARETQYF. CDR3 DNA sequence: TGCAGTGCTAGAGATAAGCAGGGGGCAAGGGAGACCCAGTACTTC.